The 19 T cell receptor beta chains in this list originate from one sample, sequenced in a study of blood T cell repertoires in COVID-19. Profiled with immunoSEQ multiplex PCR; TCRdb holds only in-frame clones, not every one. In the table there are approximately 350,000 clones, around four fifths of which are singletons. The sequenced sample consisted of peripheral blood. The receptors come from a man in his thirties or forties with active or convalescent COVID-19.

The rearrangement joins TRBV4-3 to TRBJ1-5; D unclear. This CDR3 comprises 15 residues. Per germline, CDR1 LGHNA and CDR2 YSLEER. V was pared by 0 bases and J by 1 base, with 7 bases between. CDR3 in amino acids: CASSQEQMSNQPQHF. As DNA, the CDR3 is TGCGCCAGCAGCCAAGAACAGATGAGCAATCAGCCCCAGCATTTT.

This clone was counted a single time. The chain uses TRBV11-3 and TRBJ2-7, with D unclear. This CDR3 is built from 13 residues. V was clipped by 1 base and J by 5 bases, with 9 bases between them. Germline V gene data show CDR1 as SGHNT and CDR2 as YENEEA. The CDR3 spells CASSLAPGDEQYF. The CDR3 DNA sequence: TGTGCCAGCAGCTTAGCGCCGGGTGACGAGCAGTACTTC.

V usage is TRBV30 and J usage is TRBJ2-2; 9 nucleotides align to TRBD1. Per the germline V gene, CDR1 is GTSNPN and CDR2 is SVGIG (reference sequence). The CDR3 is 13 amino acids. The junction had 1 base not matched to a gene; V was cut back by 2 bases and J by 6 bases. CDR3 protein: CAWSRQGAGELFF. The CDR3 region has the DNA TGTGCCTGGAGTAGACAGGGGGCCGGGGAGCTGTTTTTT.

This clone appeared a few times. The chain is built from TRBV27 and TRBJ2-7; D is perhaps TRBD2 (6 bases). The CDR3 has 12 residues. From germline, CDR1 is MNHEY and CDR2 SMNVEV (reference sequence). With 6 bases removed from V and 6 bases from J, the gap between germline ends came to 12 bases. The CDR3 DNA reads as TGTGCCAGCAGATGGGGGGAGTTCGAGCAGTACTTC. This translates into CASRWGEFEQYF.

This chain links TRBV12-3 or TRBV12-4 with TRBJ1-2; no clear D gene. CDR3 size: 11 residues. Trimming took 7 bases from V and 7 from J, leaving 10 bases between them. CDR3 in amino acids: CASTSPSGYTF. CDR3 nucleotides: TGTGCCAGCACTTCTCCGAGTGGCTACACCTTC.

This clone was detected once. The genes are TRBV28 and TRBJ1-2; D perhaps matches TRBD1 (5 bases). Germline V gene data show CDR1 as MDHEN and CDR2 as SYDVKM. The CDR3 loop spans 14 amino acids. V was cut by 6 bases and J by 4 bases, with 15 bases left in between. Here the CDR3 reads CASRGGMGFYGYTF. The CDR3 region has the DNA TGTGCCAGCAGGGGGGGGATGGGGTTCTATGGCTACACCTTC.

The chain is built from TRBV7-7 and TRBJ2-3, with D perhaps TRBD1 (5 bases). The CDR3 is 13 amino acids. The V end was cut by 5 bases, the J end by 3 bases, with 9 bases between. Germline V gene sequence: CDR1 SSHAT, CDR2 FNYEAQ (reference sequence). The DNA for the CDR3 is TGTGCCAGCAGCACGGACACGACAGATACGCAGTATTTT. It is translated as CASSTDTTDTQYF.

CDR3 in DNA: TGTGCCAGCAGCGATCTACCCCTGACAGGGCCCAAAAACATTCAGTACTTC. Translated, it gives CASSDLPLTGPKNIQYF. This chain joins TRBV2 and TRBJ2-4; TRBD1 aligns across 7 bases. The CDR3 spans 17 residues. Germline assignment: CDR1 SNHLY and CDR2 FYNNEI. The V segment lost 6 bases and the J segment 2 bases; nucleotides outside the gene matches: 13.

This sequence joins TRBV9 and TRBJ2-7, with 8 bases fitting TRBD1. CDR3 length: 15 amino acids. Per germline, CDR1 SGDLS and CDR2 YYNGEE. The ends lost 0 bases at V and 7 bases at J; junction bases unmatched: 9. The CDR3 DNA is TGTGCCAGCAGCGTAGAAGCAGGGGGCACGAGGGAGCAGTACTTC. Amino acids: CASSVEAGGTREQYF.

V gene TRBV5-4 combines with J gene TRBJ2-7; the match to TRBD2 covers 13 bases. V dropped 3 bases and J dropped 2; count of bases not matched to a gene: 2. The CDR3 extends over 15 amino acids. Germline V gene sequence: CDR1 SGHNT, CDR2 YYREEE (reference sequence). Here the CDR3 DNA reads TGTGCCAGCAGCTGGGGGACTAGCGGGACCTACGAGCAGTACTTC. Translated: CASSWGTSGTYEQYF.

The chain is built from TRBV18 and TRBJ1-5; D perhaps matches TRBD1 (6 bases). Germline V gene data show CDR1 as KGHSH and CDR2 as LQKENI. Trimming took 3 bases from V and 4 from J, leaving 16 bases between them. There are 16 residues in the CDR3. CDR3 sequence (DNA): TGTGCCAGCTCACCTCCATCAGGGGTGGGGAATCAGCCCCAGCATTTT. The encoded protein is CASSPPSGVGNQPQHF.

The V gene is TRBV9, the J gene TRBJ2-6; 9 positions agree with TRBD1. Germline V CDR1 and CDR2: SGDLS, YYNGEE. The CDR3 is made up of 17 amino acids. Losses at the gene ends were 5 bases for V and 0 bases for J; bases not matched to a gene: 6. The chain's CDR3 is CASSSPTGGSGANVLTF. CDR3 DNA sequence: TGTGCCAGCAGTTCACCGACAGGGGGCTCTGGGGCCAACGTCCTGACTTTC. The variable domain in full, completed from reference TRBV9 and TRBJ2-6, reads DSGVTQTPKHLITATGQRVTLRCSPRSGDLSVYWYQQSLDQGLQFLIQYYNGEERAKGNILERFSAQQFPDLHSELNLSSLELGDSALYFCASSSPTGGSGANVLTFGAGSRLTVL.

This clone has more than one count but fewer than ten. The chain joins TRBV6-5 to TRBJ1-6, with TRBD1 matching over 7 bases. The V gene's germline CDR1 is MNHEY and CDR2 SVGAGI. J gave up 9 bases and V 4 bases, and 9 bases lay outside the gene matches. The CDR3 consists of 15 residues. The CDR3 region has the DNA TGTGCCAGCAGTTCCTCGCGACAGGGAGGTTCACCCCTCCACTTT. Encoded protein: CASSSSRQGGSPLHF.

The chain carries TRBV6-5 and TRBJ1-2; D is possibly TRBD1 (5 bases). The CDR3 covers 14 residues. Germline V gene sequence: CDR1 MNHEY, CDR2 SVGAGI. V lost 5 bases to trimming and J lost 5 bases, with 15 bases between them. CDR3 nucleotide sequence: TGTGCCAGCAGTCAAACAGGTTCGAGGTATGGCTACACCTTC. Residues: CASSQTGSRYGYTF.

The chain carries TRBV30 and TRBJ2-2; 9 bases align to TRBD2. The CDR3 is 15 residues long. V lost 1 base to trimming and J lost 1 base; unmatched junction nucleotides: 1. CDR1 is GTSNPN and CDR2 is SVGIG in the germline V gene (reference sequence). CDR3 DNA: TGTGCCTGGAGTGAACTAGCGGGGAACACCGGGGAGCTGTTTTTT. Protein product: CAWSELAGNTGELFF.

This chain links TRBV18 with TRBJ1-2, with D hard to call. This CDR3 contains 12 residues. V lost 1 base to trimming and J lost 14 bases, with 14 bases between them. Germline V gene sequence: CDR1 KGHSH, CDR2 LQKENI. CDR3 coding DNA: TGTGCCAGCTCACCACGTCTGGCGGAGCAGACCTTC. It specifies CASSPRLAEQTF.

V gene TRBV7-2 combines with J gene TRBJ1-1; a weak D match, TRBD1 (6 bases). Germline lookup yields CDR1 SGHTA and CDR2 FQGNSA. V lost 4 bases, J lost 9 bases, and 12 bases lay in between. There are 12 residues in the CDR3. The chain's CDR3 is CASSSTGTQAFF. The CDR3 nucleotides are TGTGCCAGCAGCTCAACCGGGACACAAGCTTTCTTT.

The genes are TRBV6-5 and TRBJ1-2; D uncertain. Trimming shortened V by 2 bases and J by 5 bases, and 6 bases separated the two germline ends. The germline CDR1 and CDR2 sequences are MNHEY and SVGAGI. CDR3 length: 12 amino acids. This chain's CDR3 is CASSYGPYGYTF. In DNA form, the CDR3 reads TGTGCCAGCAGTTACGGCCCTTATGGCTACACCTTC.

V is TRBV6-5 and J is TRBJ2-3, with 10 bases aligning to TRBD2. CDR1 MNHEY and CDR2 SVGAGI come from the germline V gene. The CDR3 is 15 residues long. Germline trimming cut 4 bases from V and 1 base from J; bases unmatched to any gene: 2. The CDR3 sequence is CASSSTSGGTDTQYF. In DNA form, the CDR3 reads TGTGCCAGCAGTTCCACTAGCGGGGGCACAGATACGCAGTATTTT.